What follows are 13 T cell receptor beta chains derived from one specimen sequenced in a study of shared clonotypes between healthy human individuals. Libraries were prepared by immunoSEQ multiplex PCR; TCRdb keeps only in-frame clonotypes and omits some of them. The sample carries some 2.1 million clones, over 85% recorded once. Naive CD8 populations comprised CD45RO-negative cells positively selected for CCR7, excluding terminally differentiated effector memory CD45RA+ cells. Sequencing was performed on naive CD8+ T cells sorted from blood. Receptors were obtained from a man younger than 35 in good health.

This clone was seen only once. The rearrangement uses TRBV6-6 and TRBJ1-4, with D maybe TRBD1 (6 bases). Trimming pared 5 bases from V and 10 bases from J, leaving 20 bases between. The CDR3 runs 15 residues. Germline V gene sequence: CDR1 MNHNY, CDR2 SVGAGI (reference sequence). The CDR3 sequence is CASSDGTPEGGKLFF. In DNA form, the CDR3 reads TGTGCCAGCAGTGACGGGACACCCGAAGGAGGAAAACTGTTTTTT.

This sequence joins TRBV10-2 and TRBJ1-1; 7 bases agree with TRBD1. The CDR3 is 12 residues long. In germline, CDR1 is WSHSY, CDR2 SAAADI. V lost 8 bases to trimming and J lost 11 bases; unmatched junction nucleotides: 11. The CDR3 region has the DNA TGCGCCAGCGGGGCAAACAGGGGTGAGGCTTTCTTT. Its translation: CASGANRGEAFF.

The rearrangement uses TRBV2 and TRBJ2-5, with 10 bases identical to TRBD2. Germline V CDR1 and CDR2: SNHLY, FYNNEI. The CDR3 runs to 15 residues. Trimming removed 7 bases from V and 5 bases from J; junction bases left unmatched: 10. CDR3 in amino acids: CASNPLAGGSETQYF. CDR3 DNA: TGTGCCAGCAACCCCTTAGCGGGGGGTTCTGAGACCCAGTACTTC. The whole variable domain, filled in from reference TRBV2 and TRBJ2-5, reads EPEVTQTPSHQVTQMGQEVILRCVPISNHLYFYWYRQILGQKVEFLVSFYNNEISEKSEIFDDQFSVERPDGSNFTLKIRSTKLEDSAMYFCASNPLAGGSETQYFGPGTRLLVL.

CDR3 sequence reads: CASSPSSRADTQYF. The CDR3 DNA sequence: TGTGCCAGCAGCCCAAGCTCGAGGGCAGATACGCAGTATTTT. This chain links TRBV9 with TRBJ2-3; the D gene is possibly TRBD2 (5 bases). Trimming removed 4 bases at V and 4 bases at J, with 13 bases between. This CDR3 has 14 amino acids. From germline, CDR1 is SGDLS and CDR2 YYNGEE.

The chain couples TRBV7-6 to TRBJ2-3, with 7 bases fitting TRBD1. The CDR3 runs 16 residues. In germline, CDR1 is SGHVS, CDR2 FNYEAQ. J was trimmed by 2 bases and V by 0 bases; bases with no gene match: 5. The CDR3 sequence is CASSLATTGVTDTQYF. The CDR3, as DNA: TGTGCCAGCAGCTTAGCTACAACAGGGGTCACAGATACGCAGTATTTT. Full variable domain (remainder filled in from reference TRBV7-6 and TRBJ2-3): GAGVSQSPRYKVTKRGQDVALRCDPISGHVSLYWYRQALGQGPEFLTYFNYEAQQDKSGLPNDRFSAERPEGSISTLTIQRTEQRDSAMYRCASSLATTGVTDTQYFGPGTRLTVL.

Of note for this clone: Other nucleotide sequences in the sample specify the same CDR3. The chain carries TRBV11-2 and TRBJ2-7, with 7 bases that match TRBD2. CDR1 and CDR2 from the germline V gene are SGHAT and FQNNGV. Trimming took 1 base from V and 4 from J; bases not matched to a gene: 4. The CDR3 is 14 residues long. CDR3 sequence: CASSLGAGAYEQYF. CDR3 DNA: TGTGCCAGCAGCTTAGGGGCGGGAGCTTACGAGCAGTACTTC. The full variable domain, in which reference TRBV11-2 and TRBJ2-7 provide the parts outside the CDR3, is EAGVAQSPRYKIIEKRQSVAFWCNPISGHATLYWYQQILGQGPKLLIQFQNNGVVDDSQLPKDRFSAERLKGVDSTLKIQPAKLEDSAVYLCASSLGAGAYEQYFGPGTRLTVT.

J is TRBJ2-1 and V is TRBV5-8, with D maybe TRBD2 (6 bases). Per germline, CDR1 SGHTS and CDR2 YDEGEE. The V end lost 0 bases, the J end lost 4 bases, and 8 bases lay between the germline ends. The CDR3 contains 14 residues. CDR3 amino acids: CASSLDGGYNEQFF. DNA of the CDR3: TGTGCCAGCAGCTTGGACGGGGGTTACAATGAGCAGTTCTTC. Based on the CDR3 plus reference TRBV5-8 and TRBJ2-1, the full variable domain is EAGVTQSPTHLIKTRGQQATLRCSPISGHTSVYWYQQALGLGLQFLLWYDEGEERNRGNFPPRFSGRQFPNYSSELNVNALELEDSALYLCASSLDGGYNEQFFGPGTRLTVL.

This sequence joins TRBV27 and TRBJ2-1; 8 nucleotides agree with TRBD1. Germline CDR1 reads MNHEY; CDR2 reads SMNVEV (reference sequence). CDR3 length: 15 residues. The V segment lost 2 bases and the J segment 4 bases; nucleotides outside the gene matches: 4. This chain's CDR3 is CASSLTGQAYNEQFF. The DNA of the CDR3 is TGTGCCAGCAGTTTAACGGGACAGGCTTACAATGAGCAGTTCTTC.

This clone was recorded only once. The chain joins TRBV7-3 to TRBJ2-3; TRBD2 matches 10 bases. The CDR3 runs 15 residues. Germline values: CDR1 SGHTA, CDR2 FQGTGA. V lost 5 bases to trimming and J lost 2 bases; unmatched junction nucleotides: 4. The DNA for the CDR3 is TGTGCCAGCAGCCATAGCGGGGGGCACACAGATACGCAGTATTTT. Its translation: CASSHSGGHTDTQYF.

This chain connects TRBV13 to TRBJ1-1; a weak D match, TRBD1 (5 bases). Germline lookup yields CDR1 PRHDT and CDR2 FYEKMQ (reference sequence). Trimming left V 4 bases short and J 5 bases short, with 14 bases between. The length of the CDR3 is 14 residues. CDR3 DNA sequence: TGTGCCAGCAGCTCCCGGGACCTCGGAACTGAAGCTTTCTTT. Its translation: CASSSRDLGTEAFF.

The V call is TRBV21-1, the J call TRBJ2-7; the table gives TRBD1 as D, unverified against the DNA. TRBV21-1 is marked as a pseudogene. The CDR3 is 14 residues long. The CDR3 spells CAIRLGQGVHEQYF. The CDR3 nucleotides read TGTGCCATCCGACTTGGACAGGGGGTCCACGAGCAGTACTTC.

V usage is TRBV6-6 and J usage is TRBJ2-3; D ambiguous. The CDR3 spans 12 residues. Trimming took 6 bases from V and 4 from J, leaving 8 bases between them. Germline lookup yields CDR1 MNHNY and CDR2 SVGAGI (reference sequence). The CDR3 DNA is TGTGCCAGCAGGGTGGTGGCAGATACGCAGTATTTT. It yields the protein CASRVVADTQYF.

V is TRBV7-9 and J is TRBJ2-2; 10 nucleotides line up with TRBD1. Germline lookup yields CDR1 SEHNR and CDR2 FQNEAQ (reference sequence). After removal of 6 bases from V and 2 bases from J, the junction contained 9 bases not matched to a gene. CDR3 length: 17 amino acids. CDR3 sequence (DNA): TGTGCCAGCAGTGACACCGGGACAGGGGTAAACACCGGGGAGCTGTTTTTT. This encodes CASSDTGTGVNTGELFF.